This TCR beta chain was captured in a study of blood T cell repertoires in COVID-19. On the study more broadly: COVID-19 samples from acute and convalescent phases originated in the United States, Italy and Spain.

Comments on this clone: In the same sample, other DNA sequences code for this CDR3.

Sequencing used immunoSEQ multiplex PCR; TCRdb keeps in-frame clones, though not all of them. This sample has 200,000 to 250,000 clones; approximately 86% occur once, and the top ten carry 2.6%. The CDR3 loop spans 15 amino acids. In germline, CDR1 is LGHDT, CDR2 YNNKEL (reference sequence). V was pared by 4 bases and J by 3 bases, with 2 bases of the junction left unmatched. Sequencing was carried out using PBMCs or T cells enriched from blood (not recorded which). The V call is TRBV3-1 (or the pseudogene TRBV3-2), the J call TRBJ2-1; 11 nucleotides line up with TRBD2. The clonotype originates from a woman in her 30s with acute COVID-19. The CDR3 nucleotides are TGTGCCAGCAGCCCCACTAGCGGGGGCTACAATGAGCAGTTCTTC. It is translated as CASSPTSGGYNEQFF.